This T cell receptor beta chain was sequenced during a study of early T cells in non-severe SARS-CoV-2 infection. CDR1 is SQVTM and CDR2 is ANQGSEA in the germline V gene. There are 13 residues in the CDR3. Whole-study results and caveats: A preference for anti-spike CD8 responses marked VDJdb matching, which missed private and CD4 specificities.

This clonotype was counted between two and nine times. The antigen is undetermined. Unique molecular identifier tags were affixed to discrete cDNA molecules. Each CDR3 protein gets one entry after TCRdb re-called the 5' RACE reads with MiXCR. The data show over 80,000 distinct CDR3 sequences, with 11% to 15% seen just once and about 10% held by the top ten. V is TRBV29-1 and J is TRBJ1-5; 11 positions match TRBD1. This sequence was found in an adult who was a healthcare worker with PCR-confirmed SARS-CoV-2 infection or an uninfected control (not recorded which). Sequenced: whole blood. The CDR3 region has the DNA TGCAGTGCCGGGACAGGGGGTAATCAGCCCCAGCATTTT. Translating gives CSAGTGGNQPQHF.